This TCR beta chain stems from a study of blood T cell repertoires in COVID-19. Study at large: COVID-19 samples collected from the United States, Italy and Spain covered acute and convalescent phases. PBMCs, B-cell-depleted T cells, or T cells provided the cDNA or gDNA that made up the material.

As processed by the authors: Using reference gene primer amplification, nucleated cell counts were estimated. Sequencing used immunoSEQ multiplex PCR; TCRdb keeps in-frame clones, though not all of them. V, J and clone size were drawn from that table, and D and trimming were deduced from the DNA. The sample shows tens of thousands of clones, 85% to 90% of them seen only once. The CDR3 spans 14 residues. The V gene's germline CDR1 is MRHNA and CDR2 SNTAGT. Trimming left V 10 bases short and J 0 bases short, with 13 bases between. Source material: peripheral blood. This TCR derives from a man between 70 and 80 years old with active or convalescent COVID-19. The chain couples TRBV6-4 to TRBJ2-1, with D uncertain. CDR3 amino acids: CAISRRGSYNEQFF. DNA for the CDR3: TGTGCCATATCGAGGCGAGGCTCCTACAATGAGCAGTTCTTC.